Below, one T cell receptor (beta chain) is given with its context. The source of the sample is a study of OX40 agonist ivuxolimab in advanced cancers. The method was immunoSEQ multiplex PCR; TCRdb's version includes in-frame clones alone and lacks a portion of them. The sample contains under 65,000 clones, about nine tenths of which appear only once. Looked up from germline, CDR1 is MNHEY and CDR2 is SMNVEV (reference sequence). V was trimmed by 3 bases and J by 5 bases, leaving 2 bases between them. This CDR3 is 11 amino acids long. V gene TRBV27 combines with J gene TRBJ2-1; no reliable D call. The clonotype originates from an adult with an advanced solid tumor such as melanoma, head and neck, liver or kidney cancer. This sample comprised CD4+ or CD8+ T cells sorted from blood, obtained in a trial of the OX40 agonist ivuxolimab. In nucleotides, the CDR3 is TGTGCCAGCAGTTTGCACAATGAGCAGTTCTTC. Protein: CASSLHNEQFF.